This T cell receptor beta chain was sequenced in a study of blood T cell repertoires in COVID-19. Across the whole study: Material from acute and convalescent COVID-19 was sourced from the United States, Italy and Spain. From T cells, B-cell-depleted T cells, or PBMCs came the material, which was cDNA or gDNA.

Trimming took 4 bases from V and 1 from J; bases not matched to a gene: 11. The CDR3 is 17 amino acids. Germline-derived CDR1 and CDR2 are SGHRS and YFSETQ. The assay was immunoSEQ multiplex PCR, and TCRdb's table has in-frame clones only and misses some. The sample shows roughly 280,000 clones, roughly 83% of them seen only once. This clone has a single count. This chain joins TRBV5-1 and TRBJ2-5; the match to TRBD2 covers 9 bases. Sequencing was carried out using peripheral blood. The TCR comes from a man in his 60s who had recovered from COVID-19. CDR3 amino acids: CASSPNAQRGVQETQYF. The CDR3, as DNA: TGCGCCAGCAGCCCGAACGCCCAGCGGGGGGTCCAAGAGACCCAGTACTTC. The complete variable domain, with remaining parts taken from reference TRBV5-1 and TRBJ2-5, reads KAGVTQTPRYLIKTRGQQVTLSCSPISGHRSVSWYQQTPGQGLQFLFEYFSETQRNKGNFPGRFSGRQFSNSRSEMNVSTLELGDSALYLCASSPNAQRGVQETQYFGPGTRLLVL.